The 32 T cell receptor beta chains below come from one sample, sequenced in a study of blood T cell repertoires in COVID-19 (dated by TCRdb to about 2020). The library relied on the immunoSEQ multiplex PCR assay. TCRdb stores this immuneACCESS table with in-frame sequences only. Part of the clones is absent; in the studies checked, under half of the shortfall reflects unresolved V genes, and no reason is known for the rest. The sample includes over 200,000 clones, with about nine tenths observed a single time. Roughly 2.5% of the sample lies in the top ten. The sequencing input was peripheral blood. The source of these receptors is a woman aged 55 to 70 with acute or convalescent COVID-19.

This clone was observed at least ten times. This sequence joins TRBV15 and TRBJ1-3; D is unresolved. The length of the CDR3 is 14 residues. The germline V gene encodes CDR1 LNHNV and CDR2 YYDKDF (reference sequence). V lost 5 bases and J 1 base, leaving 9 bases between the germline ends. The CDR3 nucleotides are TGTGCCACCAGCGACCGGGTATCTGGAAACACCATATATTTT. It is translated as CATSDRVSGNTIYF. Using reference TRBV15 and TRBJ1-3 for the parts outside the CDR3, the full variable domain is DAMVIQNPRYQVTQFGKPVTLSCSQTLNHNVMYWYQQKSSQAPKLLFHYYDKDFNNEADTPDNFQSRRPNTSFCFLDIRSPGLGDTAMYLCATSDRVSGNTIYFGEGSWLTVV.

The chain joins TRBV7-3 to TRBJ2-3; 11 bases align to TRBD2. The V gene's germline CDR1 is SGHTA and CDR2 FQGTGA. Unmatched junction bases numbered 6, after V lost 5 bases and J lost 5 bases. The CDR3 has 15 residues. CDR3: CASSLRLAGKDTQYF. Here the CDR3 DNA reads TGTGCCAGCAGCCTCCGACTAGCGGGGAAAGATACGCAGTATTTT.

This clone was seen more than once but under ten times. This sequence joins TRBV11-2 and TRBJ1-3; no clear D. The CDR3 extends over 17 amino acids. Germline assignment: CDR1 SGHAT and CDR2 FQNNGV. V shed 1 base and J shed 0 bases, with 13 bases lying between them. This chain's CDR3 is CASSLALQLSSGNTIYF. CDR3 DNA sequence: TGTGCCAGCAGCTTAGCCCTACAGCTCTCCTCTGGAAACACCATATATTTT.

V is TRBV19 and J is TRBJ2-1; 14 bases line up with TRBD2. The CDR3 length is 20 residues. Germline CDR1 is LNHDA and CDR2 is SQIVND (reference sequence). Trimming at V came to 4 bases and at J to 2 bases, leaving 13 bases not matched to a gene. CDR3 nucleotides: TGTGCCAGTAGTAAGTCGGGGACTAGCGGGAGCCGGGTCGCCTACAATGAGCAGTTCTTC. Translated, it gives CASSKSGTSGSRVAYNEQFF. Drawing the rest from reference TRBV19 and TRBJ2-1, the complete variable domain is DGGITQSPKYLFRKEGQNVTLSCEQNLNHDAMYWYRQDPGQGLRLIYYSQIVNDFQKGDIAEGYSVSREKKESFPLTVTSAQKNPTAFYLCASSKSGTSGSRVAYNEQFFGPGTRLTVL.

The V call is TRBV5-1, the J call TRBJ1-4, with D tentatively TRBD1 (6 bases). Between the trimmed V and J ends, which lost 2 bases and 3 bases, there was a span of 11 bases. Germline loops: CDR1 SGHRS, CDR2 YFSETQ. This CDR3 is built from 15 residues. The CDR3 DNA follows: TGCGCCAGCAGCTTTACAGGGTTGGCTAATGAAAAACTGTTTTTT. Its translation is CASSFTGLANEKLFF.

The CDR3 is CASSPQGADGYTF. The CDR3 bases are TGTGCCAGCTCACCACAGGGGGCGGATGGCTACACCTTC. The chain carries TRBV18 and TRBJ1-2, with 7 bases lining up with TRBD1. The germline gives CDR1 KGHSH, CDR2 LQKENI. This CDR3 has 13 amino acids. V was pared by 1 base and J by 6 bases, with 2 bases of the junction left unmatched.

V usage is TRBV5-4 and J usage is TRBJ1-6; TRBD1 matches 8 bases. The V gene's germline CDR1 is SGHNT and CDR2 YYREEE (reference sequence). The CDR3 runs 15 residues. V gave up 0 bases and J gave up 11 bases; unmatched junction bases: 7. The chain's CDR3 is CASSLEDRDGAPLHF. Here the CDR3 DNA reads TGTGCCAGCAGCTTGGAGGACAGGGATGGGGCACCCCTCCACTTT.

CDR3 residues: CASSFFGQGAYEQYF. DNA of the CDR3: TGTGCCAGCAGCTTCTTTGGACAGGGCGCTTACGAGCAGTACTTC. The V call is TRBV7-9, the J call TRBJ2-7, with 8 bases lining up with TRBD1. From germline, CDR1 is SEHNR and CDR2 FQNEAQ (reference sequence). This CDR3 region has 15 residues. The V and J ends lost 3 bases and 4 bases, in that order; junction bases with no gene match: 8. The whole variable domain, filled in from reference TRBV7-9 and TRBJ2-7, reads DTGVSQNPRHKITKRGQNVTFRCDPISEHNRLYWYRQTLGQGPEFLTYFQNEAQLEKSRLLSDRFSAERPKGSFSTLEIQRTEQGDSAMYLCASSFFGQGAYEQYFGPGTRLTVT.

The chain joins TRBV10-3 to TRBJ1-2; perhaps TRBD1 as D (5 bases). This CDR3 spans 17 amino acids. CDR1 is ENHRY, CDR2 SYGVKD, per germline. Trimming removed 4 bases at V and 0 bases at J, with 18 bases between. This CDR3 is CAISALGQWGANYGYTF. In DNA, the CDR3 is TGTGCCATCAGTGCCCTAGGGCAATGGGGGGCTAACTATGGCTACACCTTC.

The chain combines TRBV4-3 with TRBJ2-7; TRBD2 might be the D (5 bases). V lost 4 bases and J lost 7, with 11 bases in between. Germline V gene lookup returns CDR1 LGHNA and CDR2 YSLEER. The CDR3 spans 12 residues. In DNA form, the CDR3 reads TGCGCCAGCAGCCTCGGAGCGGCTGAGCAGTACTTC. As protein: CASSLGAAEQYF.

This chain's CDR3 is CATSRDRGLGDTQYF. The CDR3 bases are TGTGCCACCAGCAGAGATAGGGGGCTTGGAGATACGCAGTATTTT. The rearrangement uses TRBV15 and TRBJ2-3; 7 bases are shared with TRBD1. The CDR3 length is 15 residues. J gave up 5 bases and V 0 bases, and 5 bases lay outside the gene matches. In germline, CDR1 is LNHNV, CDR2 YYDKDF (reference sequence).

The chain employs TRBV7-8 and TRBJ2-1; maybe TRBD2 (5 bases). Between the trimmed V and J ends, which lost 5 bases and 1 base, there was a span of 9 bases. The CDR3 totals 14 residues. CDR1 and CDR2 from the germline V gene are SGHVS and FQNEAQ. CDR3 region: CASSRTRSYNEQFF. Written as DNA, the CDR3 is TGTGCCAGCAGCCGCACTAGGTCCTACAATGAGCAGTTCTTC.

CDR3 DNA: TGTGCCAGCAGCGTTGGAGTAGTTCGAACCTACGAGCAGTACTTC. Residues: CASSVGVVRTYEQYF. The chain carries TRBV9 and TRBJ2-7; D remains ambiguous. V lost 2 bases and J 2 bases, leaving 14 bases between the germline ends. The CDR3 contains 15 residues. Germline CDR1 reads SGDLS; CDR2 reads YYNGEE.

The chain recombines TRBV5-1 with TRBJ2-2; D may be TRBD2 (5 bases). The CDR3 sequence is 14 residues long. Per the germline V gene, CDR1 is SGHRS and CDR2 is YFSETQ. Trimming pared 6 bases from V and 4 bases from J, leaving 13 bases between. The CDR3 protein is CASMEIRGTGELFF. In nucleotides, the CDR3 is TGCGCCAGCATGGAGATCCGGGGCACCGGGGAGCTGTTTTTT.

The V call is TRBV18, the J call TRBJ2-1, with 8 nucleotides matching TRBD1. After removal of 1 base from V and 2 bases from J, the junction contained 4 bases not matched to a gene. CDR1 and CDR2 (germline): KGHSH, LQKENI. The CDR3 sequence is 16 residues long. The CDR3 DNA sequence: TGTGCCAGCTCACCACTTGGACAGGGCACCTACAATGAGCAGTTCTTC. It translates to CASSPLGQGTYNEQFF.

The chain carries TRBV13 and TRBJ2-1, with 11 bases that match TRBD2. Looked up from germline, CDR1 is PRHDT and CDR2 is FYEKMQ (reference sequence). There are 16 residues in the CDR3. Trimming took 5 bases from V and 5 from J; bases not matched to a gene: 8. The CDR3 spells CASSSWGLAENNEQFF. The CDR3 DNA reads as TGTGCCAGCAGCAGCTGGGGACTAGCGGAAAACAATGAGCAGTTCTTC.

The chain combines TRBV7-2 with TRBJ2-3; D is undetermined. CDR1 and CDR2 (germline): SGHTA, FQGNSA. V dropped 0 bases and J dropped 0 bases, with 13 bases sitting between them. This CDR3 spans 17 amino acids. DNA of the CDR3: TGTGCCAGCAGCTTAGCGCCTCCCGCGGCTAGCACAGATACGCAGTATTTT. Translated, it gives CASSLAPPAASTDTQYF.

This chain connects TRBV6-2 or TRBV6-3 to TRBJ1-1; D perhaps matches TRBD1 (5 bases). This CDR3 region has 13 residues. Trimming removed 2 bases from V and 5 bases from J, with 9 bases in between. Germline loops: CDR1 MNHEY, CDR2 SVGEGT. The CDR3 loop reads CASSYTRQTEAFF. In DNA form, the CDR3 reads TGTGCCAGCAGTTACACCCGACAGACTGAAGCTTTCTTT.

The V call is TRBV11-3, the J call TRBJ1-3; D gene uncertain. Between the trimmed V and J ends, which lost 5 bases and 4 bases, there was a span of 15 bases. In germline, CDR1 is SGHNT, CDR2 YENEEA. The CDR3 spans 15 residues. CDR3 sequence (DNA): TGTGCCAGCAGCCGCGGGCCGGCGGGAGGAAACACCATATATTTT. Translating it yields CASSRGPAGGNTIYF.

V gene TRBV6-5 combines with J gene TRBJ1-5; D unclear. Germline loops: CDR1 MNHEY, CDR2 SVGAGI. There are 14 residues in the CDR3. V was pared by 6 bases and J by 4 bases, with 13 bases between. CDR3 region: CASRALGENQPQHF. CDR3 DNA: TGTGCCAGCAGGGCCCTCGGAGAGAATCAGCCCCAGCATTTT.

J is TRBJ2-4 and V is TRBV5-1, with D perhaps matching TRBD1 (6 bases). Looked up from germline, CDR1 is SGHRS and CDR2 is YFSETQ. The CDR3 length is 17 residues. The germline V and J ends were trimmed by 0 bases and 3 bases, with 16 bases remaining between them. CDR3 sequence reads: CASSLAFGGSGKNIQYF. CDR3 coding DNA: TGCGCCAGCAGCTTGGCCTTTGGGGGCTCCGGCAAAAACATTCAGTACTTC.

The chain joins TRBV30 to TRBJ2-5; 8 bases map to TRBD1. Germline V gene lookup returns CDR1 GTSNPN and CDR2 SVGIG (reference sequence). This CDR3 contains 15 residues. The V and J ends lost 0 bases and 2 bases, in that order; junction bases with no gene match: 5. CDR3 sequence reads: CAWSVTDRVQETQYF. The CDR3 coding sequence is TGTGCCTGGAGTGTAACGGACAGGGTGCAAGAGACCCAGTACTTC.

CDR3 bases: TGTGCCAGCAGCTTCCGGACAGGGATCCCTTCCCTGTATTACAATGAGCAGTTCTTC. Residues: CASSFRTGIPSLYYNEQFF. This chain uses TRBV7-6 with TRBJ2-1, with 8 positions matching TRBD1. Trimming took 3 bases from V and 4 from J; bases not matched to a gene: 17. Germline values: CDR1 SGHVS, CDR2 FNYEAQ. The CDR3 covers 19 residues. The complete variable domain, with remaining parts taken from reference TRBV7-6 and TRBJ2-1, reads GAGVSQSPRYKVTKRGQDVALRCDPISGHVSLYWYRQALGQGPEFLTYFNYEAQQDKSGLPNDRFSAERPEGSISTLTIQRTEQRDSAMYRCASSFRTGIPSLYYNEQFFGPGTRLTVL.

CDR3 nucleotide sequence: TGTGCCAGTAGTCCCGACAGGGGAAACTATGGCTACACCTTC. It specifies CASSPDRGNYGYTF. The V gene is TRBV19, the J gene TRBJ1-2; 8 positions match TRBD1. This CDR3 contains 14 residues. Germline-derived CDR1 and CDR2 are LNHDA and SQIVND (reference sequence). After removal of 5 bases from V and 2 bases from J, the junction contained 4 bases not matched to a gene.

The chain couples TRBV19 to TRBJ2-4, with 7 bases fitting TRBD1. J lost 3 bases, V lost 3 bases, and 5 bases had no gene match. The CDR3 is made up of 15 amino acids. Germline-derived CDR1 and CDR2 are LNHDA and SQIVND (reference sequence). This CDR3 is CASSIRQGLKNIQYF. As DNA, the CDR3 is TGTGCCAGTAGTATCCGACAGGGCCTCAAAAACATTCAGTACTTC.

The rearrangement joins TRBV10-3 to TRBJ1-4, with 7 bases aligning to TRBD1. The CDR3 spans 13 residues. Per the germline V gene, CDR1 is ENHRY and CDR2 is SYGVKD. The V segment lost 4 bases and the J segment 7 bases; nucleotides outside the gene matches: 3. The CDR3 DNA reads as TGTGCCATCAGTGCAGGGGGTTCTGAAAAACTGTTTTTT. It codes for CAISAGGSEKLFF.

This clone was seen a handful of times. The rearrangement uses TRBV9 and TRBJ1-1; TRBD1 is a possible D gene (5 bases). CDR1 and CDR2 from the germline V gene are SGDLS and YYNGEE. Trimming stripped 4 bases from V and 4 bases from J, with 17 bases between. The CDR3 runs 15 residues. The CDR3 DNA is TGTGCCAGCAGCCCAGGCGGTAGGGGTAGCACTGAAGCTTTCTTT. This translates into CASSPGGRGSTEAFF.

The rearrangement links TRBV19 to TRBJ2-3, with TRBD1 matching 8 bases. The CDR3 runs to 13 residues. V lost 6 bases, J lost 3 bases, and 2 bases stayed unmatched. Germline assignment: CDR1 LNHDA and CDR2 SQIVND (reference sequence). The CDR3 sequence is CASRNRGTDTQYF. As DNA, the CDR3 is TGTGCCAGTAGAAACAGGGGGACAGATACGCAGTATTTT.

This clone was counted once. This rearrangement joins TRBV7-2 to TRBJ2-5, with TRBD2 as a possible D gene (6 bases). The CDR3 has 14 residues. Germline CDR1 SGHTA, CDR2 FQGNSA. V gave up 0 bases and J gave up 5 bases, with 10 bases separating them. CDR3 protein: CASSLAGDSETQYF. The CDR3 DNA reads TGTGCCAGCAGCTTAGCGGGGGACTCGGAGACCCAGTACTTC.

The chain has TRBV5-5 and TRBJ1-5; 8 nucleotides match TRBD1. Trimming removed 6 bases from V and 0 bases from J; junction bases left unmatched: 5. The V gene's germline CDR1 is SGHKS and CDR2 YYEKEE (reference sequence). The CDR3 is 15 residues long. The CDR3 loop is CASNPTGVSNQPQHF. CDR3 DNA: TGTGCCAGCAACCCGACAGGGGTTAGCAATCAGCCCCAGCATTTT. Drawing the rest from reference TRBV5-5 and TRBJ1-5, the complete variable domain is DAGVTQSPTHLIKTRGQQVTLRCSPISGHKSVSWYQQVLGQGPQFIFQYYEKEERGRGNFPDRFSARQFPNYSSELNVNALLLGDSALYLCASNPTGVSNQPQHFGDGTRLSIL.

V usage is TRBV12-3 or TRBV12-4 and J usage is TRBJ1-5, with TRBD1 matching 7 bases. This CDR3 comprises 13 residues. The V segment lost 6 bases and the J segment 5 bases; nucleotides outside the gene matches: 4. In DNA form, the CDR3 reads TGTGCCAGCAGGAGGGGGCAGGATCAGCCCCAGCATTTT. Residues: CASRRGQDQPQHF.

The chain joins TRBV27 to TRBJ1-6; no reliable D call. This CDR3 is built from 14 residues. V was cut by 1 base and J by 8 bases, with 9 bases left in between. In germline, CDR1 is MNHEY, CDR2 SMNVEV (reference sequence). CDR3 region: CASSLWPSDSPLHF. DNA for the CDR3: TGTGCCAGCAGTTTATGGCCTTCCGATTCACCCCTCCACTTT.